This T cell receptor beta chain was sequenced in a study of cytomegalovirus exposure and HLA in healthy donors. Study information: A prior analysis found about 110 million unique TCR beta sequences from around 180 million T cells. Of several hundred genotyped donors, roughly 80% clustered with self-reported Caucasian donors. The study's findings and limits: The study dropped some indistinguishable V segments, TRBV6-2 and TRBV6-3 among them.

It was healthy bone marrow donors who served as donors. Comment on this clone: The antigen is not known.

The primer mix had 60 Vbeta and 13 Jbeta primers. Sequenced by immunoSEQ multiplex PCR; TCRdb stores in-frame clones only, minus some. Of 100,000 to 150,000 clones listed, under 80% were seen once; the top ten hold 4%. V was pared by 7 bases and J by 6 bases, with 7 bases between. This CDR3 has 11 amino acids. Germline CDR1 is SNHLY and CDR2 is FYNNEI. The rearrangement links TRBV2 to TRBJ2-1, with D hard to call. This receptor was taken from a man between 35 and 55 years old in good health and CMV-seropositive. The sequencing input was PBMCs. The CDR3 region has the DNA TGTGCCAGCAACGAGGTCAATGAGCAGTTCTTC. It is translated as CASNEVNEQFF.